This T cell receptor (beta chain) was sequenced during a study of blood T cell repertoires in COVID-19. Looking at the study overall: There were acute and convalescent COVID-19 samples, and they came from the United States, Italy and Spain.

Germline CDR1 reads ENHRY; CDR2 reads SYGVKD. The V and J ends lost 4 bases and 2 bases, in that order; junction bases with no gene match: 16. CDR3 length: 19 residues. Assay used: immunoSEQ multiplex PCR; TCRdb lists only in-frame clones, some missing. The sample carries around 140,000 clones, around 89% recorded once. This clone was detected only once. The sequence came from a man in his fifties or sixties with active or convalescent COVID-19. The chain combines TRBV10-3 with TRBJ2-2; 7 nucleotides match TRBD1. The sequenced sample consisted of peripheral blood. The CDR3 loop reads CAISGPWTGKTLNTGELFF. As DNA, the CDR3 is TGTGCCATCAGTGGCCCCTGGACAGGCAAGACGCTAAACACCGGGGAGCTGTTTTTT.